This TCR beta chain was retrieved from a study of blood T cells in healthy people across ages. Across the study: The capture of about one barcoded beta molecule per two T cells was achieved by template switching.

Using a J-beta primer mix together with a sample-barcoded 5' primer, a second PCR was run for about 6 to 11 cycles. Tags on each cDNA molecule came from a template-switch adaptor with 12 random nucleotides. A single record per CDR3 protein comes from TCRdb applying MiXCR to the 5' RACE reads. The profile shows about 670,000 distinct CDR3 sequences, less than 45% of them singletons. The CDR3 is 12 residues long. Looked up from germline, CDR1 is SQVTM and CDR2 is ANQGSEA. Sequenced: blood. The clonotype originates from an elderly man in good health. V is TRBV29-1 and J is TRBJ2-5; D is uncertain. The end of the DNA fits TRBJ2-7 better, so the J call may be wrong. Here the CDR3 reads CSVGPGRHEQYF. CDR3 nucleotides: TGCAGCGTTGGTCCAGGAAGACACGAGCAGTACTTC.